This TCR beta chain was found in a study of CD8+ T cells in alopecia areata. It was cDNA, reverse transcribed from extracted RNA, that served as the sequencing template. Repertoires were generated with immunoSEQ multiplex PCR, while TCRdb's copy carries only in-frame clones and drops some. The sample has approximately 12,000 clones; 60% are singletons. Alopecia areata patients provided lesional scalp punch biopsies and peripheral blood, both collected for the study. The junction had 9 bases not matched to a gene; V was cut back by 7 bases and J by 1 base. The length of the CDR3 is 16 residues. CDR1 is MDHEN, CDR2 SYDVKM, per germline. This clone was found a few times.

The receptor was isolated from a human donor with alopecia areata. The chain is built from TRBV28 and TRBJ2-1; 8 bases are shared with TRBD2. The source material was skin. The CDR3 loop reads CASTGRAGVSYNEQFF. The CDR3 DNA is TGTGCCAGCACCGGGAGGGCCGGGGTTTCCTACAATGAGCAGTTCTTC.